These 5 T cell receptor beta chains were sequenced from one sample in a study of T-cell memory formation after mild COVID-19. TCRdb re-called the 5' RACE reads through MiXCR, storing one row per CDR3 protein. The sample comprises 550,000 to 700,000 distinct CDR3 sequences, approximately 15% of which are singletons, and about 8.6% rests with the top ten. Sequenced input: PBMCs or a T cell subset sorted from them (not recorded which). The receptors originated from an adult woman who had mild COVID-19 (a few samples of this study predate the infection). Cell type and time point are not known.

The chain joins TRBV19 to TRBJ2-7; the match to TRBD1 covers 7 bases. The germline gives CDR1 LNHDA, CDR2 SQIVND (reference sequence). The CDR3 consists of 15 residues. Trimming at V came to 3 bases and at J to 2 bases, leaving 7 bases not matched to a gene. The CDR3 nucleotides read TGTGCCAGTAGTATTAGGGGCAGGGGGACCTACGAGCAGTACTTC. This sequence encodes CASSIRGRGTYEQYF.

J is TRBJ2-3 and V is TRBV24-1; 9 bases align to TRBD1. Germline V lookup: CDR1 KGHDR, CDR2 SFDVKD. The CDR3 has 16 amino acids. J was trimmed by 1 base and V by 7 bases; bases with no gene match: 8. The CDR3, as DNA: TGTGCCACCAGCCTTCCCGACAGGGGGGGCACAGATACGCAGTATTTT. This codes for CATSLPDRGGTDTQYF.

This chain uses TRBV7-2 with TRBJ2-7; a weak D match, TRBD1 (5 bases). V was shortened by 4 bases and J by 0 bases, with 10 bases between the two germline ends. The germline V gene has CDR1 SGHTA and CDR2 FQGNSA. The CDR3 has 14 amino acids. In nucleotides, the CDR3 is TGTGCCAGCAGCTCGGACAATCTCTCCTACGAGCAGTACTTC. This gives the protein CASSSDNLSYEQYF.

A word on this clonotype: A much larger clone differs by one base, so this may be a read error. The gene calls are TRBV12-3 or TRBV12-4 and TRBJ2-1, with D possibly TRBD2 on 6 matching bases. Trimming pared 9 bases from V and 5 bases from J, leaving 14 bases between. The CDR3 totals 13 residues. CDR3 sequence (DNA): TGTGCCAGAAGCTATGGAGGGAACAATGAGCAGTTCTTC. It yields the protein CARSYGGNNEQFF.

The genes are TRBV7-9 and TRBJ2-3; D call uncertain. The CDR3 is 12 residues long. Trimming shortened V by 1 base and J by 7 bases, and 6 bases separated the two germline ends. Germline loops: CDR1 SEHNR, CDR2 FQNEAQ (reference sequence). This CDR3 reads CASSLVTYTQYF. CDR3 DNA: TGTGCCAGCAGCTTAGTGACTTATACGCAGTATTTT.